This T cell receptor (beta chain) was identified during a study of cytomegalovirus exposure and HLA in healthy donors. In the case of this clone: The antigen remains unidentified.

Study-wide findings and caveats: Compared with the roughly 670-donor mean, an Asian-associated ancestry cluster reportedly had fewer N-insertions, according to a later analysis. According to the study, about 180 TCR beta chains were cytomegalovirus-associated. Follow-up analysis later connected one missense variant in DCLRE1C with trimming of TCR beta V- and J-genes. When presence/absence was analysed, sequencing depth was taken to be roughly uniform across donors.

Primers: 60 Vbeta forward and 13 Jbeta reverse. The repertoire was sequenced with immunoSEQ multiplex PCR; TCRdb's copy has only in-frame clones and lacks some. The sample consists of around 140,000 clones, approximately 91% of them appearing once. This TCR came from a woman between 40 and 55 years old in good health and CMV-seronegative. Input material: PBMCs.

The CDR3 spells CASSPHRQGWNEKLFF. The CDR3 DNA is TGTGCCAGCAGTCCGCATAGACAGGGCTGGAATGAAAAACTGTTTTTT. The V and J genes are TRBV27 and TRBJ1-4; 7 bases are shared with TRBD1. The J segment lost 5 bases and the V segment lost 5 bases, leaving 11 bases of the junction unmatched. This CDR3 region has 16 residues. Per germline, CDR1 MNHEY and CDR2 SMNVEV (reference sequence).